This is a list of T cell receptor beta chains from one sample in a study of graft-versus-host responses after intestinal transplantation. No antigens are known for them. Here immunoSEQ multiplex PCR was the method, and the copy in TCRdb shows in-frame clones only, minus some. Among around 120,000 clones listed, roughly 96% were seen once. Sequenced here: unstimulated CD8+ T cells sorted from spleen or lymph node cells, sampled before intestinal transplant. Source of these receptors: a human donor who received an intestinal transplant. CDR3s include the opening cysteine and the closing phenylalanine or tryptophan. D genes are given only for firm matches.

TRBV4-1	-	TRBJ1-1	CASIKQGGDTEAFF	TGCGCCAGCATAAAGCAGGGTGGGGATACTGAAGCTTTCTTT
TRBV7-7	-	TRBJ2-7	CASSLGAGFAYEQYF	TGTGCTAGCAGCTTAGGGGCAGGTTTCGCTTACGAGCAGTACTTC
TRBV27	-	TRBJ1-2	CASSLKGEGYGYTF	TGTGCCAGCAGTTTAAAGGGGGAGGGCTATGGCTACACCTTC
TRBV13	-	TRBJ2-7	CASSSNSYEQYF	TGTGCCAGCAGCTCAAACTCCTACGAGCAGTACTTC
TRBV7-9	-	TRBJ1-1	CASPSGGWNTEAFF	TGTGCCAGCCCCTCCGGGGGCTGGAACACTGAAGCTTTCTTT
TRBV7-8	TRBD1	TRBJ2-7	CASSSDRTGSSYEQYF	TGTGCCAGCAGCTCGGACAGGACAGGGAGCTCTTACGAGCAGTACTTC
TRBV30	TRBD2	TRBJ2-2	CAWTPAGVGELFF	TGTGCCTGGACGCCAGCGGGAGTGGGGGAGCTGTTTTTT
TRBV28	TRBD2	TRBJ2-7	CASSWASGRFEQYF	TGTGCCAGCAGTTGGGCTAGCGGGAGGTTCGAGCAGTACTTC
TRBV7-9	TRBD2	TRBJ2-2	CASTSSKAGSNTGELFF	TGTGCCAGCACCTCATCCAAAGCGGGGTCGAACACCGGGGAGCTGTTTTTT
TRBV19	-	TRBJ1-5	CASSIDAGSNQPQHF	TGTGCCAGTAGTATCGATGCGGGAAGCAATCAGCCCCAGCATTTT
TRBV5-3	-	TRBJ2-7	CARSLAVPPGNGDYEQYF	TGTGCCAGAAGCTTGGCCGTCCCGCCCGGGAATGGGGACTACGAGCAGTACTTC
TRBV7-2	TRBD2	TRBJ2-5	CASSLASGRRKTQYF	TGTGCCAGCAGCTTAGCATCCGGGAGGCGGAAGACCCAGTACTTC